The source of this T cell receptor beta chain is a study of blood T cell repertoires in COVID-19. Profiling relied on immunoSEQ multiplex PCR, and the TCRdb table lists in-frame clones only, not all of them. The sample includes roughly 190,000 clones, roughly 84% seen only once; the top ten take about 20%. The CDR3 contains 16 residues. Trimming stripped 2 bases from V and 7 bases from J, with 17 bases between. The germline V gene has CDR1 SNHLY and CDR2 FYNNEI. This chain connects TRBV2 to TRBJ1-4; D is perhaps TRBD1 (5 bases). The sequence was obtained from a human donor in a cohort sampled during active COVID-19. The specimen sequenced was peripheral blood. CDR3 nucleotides: TGTGCCAGCAGTGAATGGCTGGGGCAGGGCATTGAAAAACTGTTTTTT. Encoded protein: CASSEWLGQGIEKLFF.